Below are 6 T cell receptor beta chains sequenced from a single sample in a study of control samples from healthy donors and cancer patients. The table came from immunoSEQ multiplex PCR; TCRdb's copy has only in-frame clones and leaves some out. The table has about 75,000 clones, 94% seen once. The source material was blood. The origin of the receptors is a woman in her forties in good health.

V gene TRBV7-9 combines with J gene TRBJ2-5; 10 positions match TRBD1. Germline-derived CDR1 and CDR2 are SEHNR and FQNEAQ (reference sequence). J lost 5 bases, V lost 5 bases, and 5 bases had no gene match. This CDR3 has 14 residues. The CDR3 sequence is CASSQTGGRETQYF. CDR3 nucleotide sequence: TGTGCCAGCAGCCAGACAGGGGGCCGGGAGACCCAGTACTTC. Full variable domain (missing parts from reference TRBV7-9 and TRBJ2-5): DTGVSQNPRHKITKRGQNVTFRCDPISEHNRLYWYRQTLGQGPEFLTYFQNEAQLEKSRLLSDRFSAERPKGSFSTLEIQRTEQGDSAMYLCASSQTGGRETQYFGPGTRLLVL.

The CDR3 reads CASSLNWAQGYTF. DNA for the CDR3: TGTGCCAGCAGCTTAAATTGGGCGCAGGGCTACACCTTC. This chain joins TRBV7-9 and TRBJ1-2; no clear D gene. Per the germline V gene, CDR1 is SEHNR and CDR2 is FQNEAQ (reference sequence). The CDR3 length is 13 residues. V was clipped by 2 bases and J by 8 bases, with 12 bases between them.

J is TRBJ2-7 and V is TRBV19; D possibly corresponds to TRBD2 (6 bases). In germline, CDR1 is LNHDA, CDR2 SQIVND (reference sequence). Trimming stripped 0 bases from V and 7 bases from J, with 16 bases between. The CDR3 covers 15 residues. CDR3 sequence: CASSIDLWRGFEQYF. The CDR3 nucleotides read TGTGCCAGTAGTATAGATCTCTGGAGGGGTTTTGAGCAGTACTTC. The full variable domain, with the rest looked up from reference TRBV19 and TRBJ2-7, is DGGITQSPKYLFRKEGQNVTLSCEQNLNHDAMYWYRQDPGQGLRLIYYSQIVNDFQKGDIAEGYSVSREKKESFPLTVTSAQKNPTAFYLCASSIDLWRGFEQYFGPGTRLTVT.

This sequence joins TRBV6-2 or TRBV6-3 and TRBJ2-7; D is ambiguous. Germline assignment: CDR1 MNHEY and CDR2 SVGEGT. V shed 0 bases and J shed 2 bases, with 5 bases lying between them. The CDR3 has 13 amino acids. The CDR3 sequence: CASSYSQTYEQYF. CDR3 coding DNA: TGTGCCAGCAGTTACTCGCAGACCTACGAGCAGTACTTC.

The chain combines TRBV7-9 with TRBJ1-1; D gene unclear. This CDR3 comprises 16 residues. Germline V gene lookup returns CDR1 SEHNR and CDR2 FQNEAQ (reference sequence). Between the trimmed V and J ends, which lost 1 base and 1 base, there was a span of 13 bases. CDR3 amino acids: CASSLVRKAGNTEAFF. Here the CDR3 DNA reads TGTGCCAGCAGCTTAGTCCGGAAAGCGGGGAACACTGAAGCTTTCTTT.

There are a few counts of this clone. The chain is built from TRBV27 and TRBJ2-6; 7 bases line up with TRBD1. The CDR3 is 15 residues long. The V and J ends lost 4 bases and 7 bases, in that order; junction bases with no gene match: 7. In germline, CDR1 is MNHEY, CDR2 SMNVEV (reference sequence). The CDR3 spells CASSSTGVSANVLTF. The DNA of the CDR3 is TGTGCCAGCAGTTCAACAGGGGTGAGTGCCAACGTCCTGACTTTC.